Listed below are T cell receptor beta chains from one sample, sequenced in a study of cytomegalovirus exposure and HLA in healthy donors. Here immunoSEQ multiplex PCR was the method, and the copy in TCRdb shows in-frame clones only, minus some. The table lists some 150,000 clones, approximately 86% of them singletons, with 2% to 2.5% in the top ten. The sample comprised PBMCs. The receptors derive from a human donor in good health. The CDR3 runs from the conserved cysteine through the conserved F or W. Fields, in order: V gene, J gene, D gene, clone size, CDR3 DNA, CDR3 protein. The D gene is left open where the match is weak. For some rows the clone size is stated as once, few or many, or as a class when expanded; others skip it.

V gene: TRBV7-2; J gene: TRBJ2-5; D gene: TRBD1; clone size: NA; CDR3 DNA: TGTGCCAGCAGCTTAGGGAGGACAGGGGGACAAGAGACCCAGTACTTC; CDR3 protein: CASSLGRTGGQETQYF
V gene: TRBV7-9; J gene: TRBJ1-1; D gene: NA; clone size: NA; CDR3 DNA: TGTGCCAGCAGCTTAACTCGAGTGAACACTGAAGCTTTCTTT; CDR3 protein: CASSLTRVNTEAFF
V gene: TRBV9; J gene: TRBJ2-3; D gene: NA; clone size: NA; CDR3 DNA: TGTGCCAGCAGCGCGAGCAGCTCGCCGGGGGAAGATACGCAGTATTTT; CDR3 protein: CASSASSSPGEDTQYF
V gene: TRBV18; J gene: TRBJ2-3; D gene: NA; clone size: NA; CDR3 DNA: TGTGCCAGCTCACTATCCACCGGGACTCACACAGATACGCAGTATTTT; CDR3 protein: CASSLSTGTHTDTQYF
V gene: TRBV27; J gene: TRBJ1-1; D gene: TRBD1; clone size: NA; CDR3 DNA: TGTGCCAGCAGTTTACGACAGGGAGGCACTGAAGCTTTCTTT; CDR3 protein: CASSLRQGGTEAFF
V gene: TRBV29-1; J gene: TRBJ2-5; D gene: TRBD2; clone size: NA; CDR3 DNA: TGCAGCGGGTTAGCGGGAGGGAAAGAGACCCAGTACTTC; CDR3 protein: CSGLAGGKETQYF
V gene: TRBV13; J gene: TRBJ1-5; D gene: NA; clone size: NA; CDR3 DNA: TGTGCCAGCAGCGTACAGGGTTCAGGCAATCAGCCCCAGCATTTT; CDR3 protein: CASSVQGSGNQPQHF
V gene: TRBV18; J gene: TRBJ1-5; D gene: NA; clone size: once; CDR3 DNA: TGTGCCAGCTCACCGAGGGTCTTGAACATTTATAGCAATCAGCCCCAGCATTTT; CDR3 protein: CASSPRVLNIYSNQPQHF
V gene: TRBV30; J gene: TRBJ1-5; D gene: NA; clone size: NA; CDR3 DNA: TGTGCCTGGAGTCAGCCGGGACACAATCAGCCCCAGCATTTT; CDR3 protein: CAWSQPGHNQPQHF
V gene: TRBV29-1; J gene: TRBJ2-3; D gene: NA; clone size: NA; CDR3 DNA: TGCAGCGTTGCCCCGAGGGATACGCAGTATTTT; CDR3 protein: CSVAPRDTQYF
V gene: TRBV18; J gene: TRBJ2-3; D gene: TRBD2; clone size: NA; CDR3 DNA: TGTGCCAGCTCAGACGGACTAGCGGGAACCGATACGCAGTATTTT; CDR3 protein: CASSDGLAGTDTQYF
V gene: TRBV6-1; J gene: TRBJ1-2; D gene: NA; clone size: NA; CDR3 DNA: TGTGCCAGCAGTGTGGGGGGTCACTATGGCTACACCTTC; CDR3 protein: CASSVGGHYGYTF
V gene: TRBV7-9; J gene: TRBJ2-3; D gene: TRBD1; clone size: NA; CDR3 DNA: TGTGCCAGCAGCAGGACAGGGGAGGGGGATACGCAGTATTTT; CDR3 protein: CASSRTGEGDTQYF
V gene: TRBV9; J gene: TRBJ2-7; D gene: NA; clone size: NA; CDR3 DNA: TGTGCCAGCAGCCCGAGAGGTTTTGGCGCCGACTCCTACGAGCAGTACTTC; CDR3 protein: CASSPRGFGADSYEQYF
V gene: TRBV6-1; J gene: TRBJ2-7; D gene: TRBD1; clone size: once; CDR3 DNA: TGTGCCAGCAGTGAAAATGGGGACAGCTTCTCCTACGAGCAGTACTTC; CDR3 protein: CASSENGDSFSYEQYF
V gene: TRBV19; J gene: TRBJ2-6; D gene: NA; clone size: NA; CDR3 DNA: TGTGCCAGCCATCAGTCAGGGGCCAACGTCCTGACTTTC; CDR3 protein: CASHQSGANVLTF
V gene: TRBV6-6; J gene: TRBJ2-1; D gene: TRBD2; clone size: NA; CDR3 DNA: TGTGCCAGCAGTGCAAATCGACTAGCGGGGGACAATGAGCAGTTCTTC; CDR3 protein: CASSANRLAGDNEQFF
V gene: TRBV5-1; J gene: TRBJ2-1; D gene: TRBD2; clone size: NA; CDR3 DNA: TGCGCCAGCAGCTCTAGCGGGAGAAACAATGAGCAGTTCTTC; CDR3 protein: CASSSSGRNNEQFF